This T cell receptor beta chain was documented in a study of shared clonotypes between healthy human individuals. CD8 cells regarded as naive lacked CD45RO, were positively chosen for CCR7, and omitted terminally differentiated effector memory CD45RA+ cells. Assay used: immunoSEQ multiplex PCR; TCRdb lists only in-frame clones, some missing. The table has roughly 770,000 clones, about 96% seen once. With V trimmed by 0 bases and J by 4 bases, 2 bases remained unmatched. CDR3 length: 16 amino acids. Per germline, CDR1 SGHVS and CDR2 FNYEAQ. The sequence was collected from a young man in good health. Sequencing was performed on naive CD8+ T cells sorted from blood. V gene TRBV7-6 combines with J gene TRBJ2-1, with 11 bases aligning to TRBD2. Here the CDR3 DNA reads TGTGCCAGCAGCTTAGCGCCTAGCGGGAGGTACAATGAGCAGTTCTTC. Translated: CASSLAPSGRYNEQFF. Using reference TRBV7-6 and TRBJ2-1 for the parts outside the CDR3, the full variable domain is GAGVSQSPRYKVTKRGQDVALRCDPISGHVSLYWYRQALGQGPEFLTYFNYEAQQDKSGLPNDRFSAERPEGSISTLTIQRTEQRDSAMYRCASSLAPSGRYNEQFFGPGTRLTVL.